The 2 T cell receptor beta chains listed next were all sequenced from one sample in a study of T cells in women clearing cervical HPV infection. TCRdb keeps only in-frame clones here, not all; method: immunoSEQ multiplex PCR. The ten most abundant clones cover 9% to 15% of a sample with about 20,000 clones. The sequenced sample consisted of blood buffy coat. These receptors all come from a woman between 18 and 75 years old with a cervical HPV16 infection that either progressed to CIN3+ or cleared (not recorded which).

As to this clone: The DNA ends 3 residues before the CDR3 does, and the rest of the CDR3 is filled in from the germline J gene. This chain connects TRBV12-3 or TRBV12-4 to TRBJ1-4, with TRBD1 matching 8 bases. The CDR3 extends over 14 amino acids. V dropped 4 bases and J dropped 8; count of bases not matched to a gene: 6. The CDR3 spells CASSYWTGREKLFF. CDR3 DNA, as far as it was read: TGTGCCAGCAGTTATTGGACAGGGCGGGAAAAA.

Worth noting for this clone: Sequencing ends 3 residues short of the CDR3 end; the germline J gene provides the rest. The rearrangement links TRBV20-1 to TRBJ1-2; D is possibly TRBD1 (5 bases). The CDR3 is 16 amino acids. In germline, CDR1 is DFQATT, CDR2 SNEGSKA (reference sequence). The V and J ends lost 0 bases and 2 bases respectively, with 16 bases between them. The CDR3: CSARDVGRMGNYGYTF. The sequenced CDR3 bases are TGCAGTGCTAGAGACGTGGGGCGGATGGGAAACTATGGC.